Following are 13 T cell receptor beta chains from one sample sequenced in a study of T cells in Graves' hyperthyroidism and ophthalmopathy. Template material for amplifying TCR beta CDR3 regions consisted of RNA transcripts. The TCR CDR3 first-round RT-PCR relied on the HTBI primer set. Each CDR3 protein gets one entry after TCRdb re-called the multiplex PCR reads with MiXCR. The table includes 600,000 to 650,000 distinct CDR3 sequences, about a sixth detected once. Sequencing input: blood. These receptors were obtained from a woman between 25 and 40 years old with Graves' hyperthyroidism.

This clonotype was seen repeatedly, ten times or more. The chain combines TRBV7-2 with TRBJ1-5; maybe TRBD1 (6 bases). The germline CDR1 and CDR2 sequences are SGHTA and FQGNSA. Trimming pared 6 bases from V and 4 bases from J, leaving 13 bases between. The CDR3 covers 14 residues. The CDR3 loop is CASSLRQENQPQHF. CDR3 DNA sequence: TGTGCCAGCAGTCTCAGACAGGAAAATCAGCCCCAGCATTTT.

This clonotype was seen repeatedly, ten times or more. The chain combines TRBV5-5 with TRBJ2-1, with D perhaps matching TRBD1 or TRBD2 (5 bases each). V lost 3 bases, J lost 4 bases, and 14 bases lay in between. The CDR3 has 15 amino acids. Germline CDR1 is SGHKS and CDR2 is YYEKEE (reference sequence). The CDR3 loop is CASSSYRDGYNEQFF. CDR3 in DNA: TGTGCCAGCAGCTCATACCGGGACGGGTACAATGAGCAGTTCTTC.

This sequence joins TRBV4-3 and TRBJ1-1, with a possible D match to TRBD1 (5 bases). V was pared by 5 bases and J by 4 bases, with 17 bases between. The CDR3 has 15 residues. Germline CDR1 reads LGHNA; CDR2 reads YSLEER. CDR3 sequence: CASSVIVGAGTEAFF. The CDR3 DNA is TGCGCCAGCAGCGTCATCGTTGGGGCTGGCACTGAAGCTTTCTTT.

As concerns this clonotype: This clone may be a read error of a much larger clone one base away. The chain is built from TRBV12-5 and TRBJ2-7; TRBD2 matches 14 bases. There are 16 residues in the CDR3. The trim removed 4 bases at V and 7 bases at J, leaving 9 bases unmatched. Germline assignment: CDR1 LGHNT and CDR2 FRNRAP. For the CDR3, the DNA is TGTGCTAGTGGTTCATGGACTAGCGGGGGGATGCTTGAGCAGTACTTC. This encodes CASGSWTSGGMLEQYF.

As regards this clonotype: A read error may be the cause here, since a much bigger clone is one base away. The chain recombines TRBV30 with TRBJ1-2, with unresolved D. Germline lookup yields CDR1 GTSNPN and CDR2 SVGIG (reference sequence). This CDR3 comprises 12 residues. The V and J ends lost 4 bases and 2 bases respectively, with 8 bases between them. The DNA of the CDR3 is TGTGCCTGGACCGAGATCAACTATGGCTACACCTTC. It translates to CAWTEINYGYTF.

Turning to this clonotype: It is likely a read error, because the conserved phenylalanine at the end of the CDR3 is missing. V and J are TRBV29-1 and TRBJ2-7, with 7 bases fitting TRBD1. With V trimmed by 7 bases and J by 0 bases, 3 bases remained unmatched. The CDR3 runs to 12 residues. Germline lookup yields CDR1 SQVTM and CDR2 ANQGSEA. In nucleotides, the CDR3 is TGCAGCGCCCGGGACAGCTCCTACGAGCAGTACCTC. This encodes CSARDSSYEQYL.

The sample holds many counts of this clonotype. The chain recombines TRBV27 with TRBJ1-2; TRBD1 matches at 9 bases. The length of the CDR3 is 17 residues. Trimming removed 5 bases from V and 4 bases from J; junction bases left unmatched: 14. Germline assignment: CDR1 MNHEY and CDR2 SMNVEV (reference sequence). The CDR3 DNA reads TGTGCCAGCAGTCCCCGGACAGGGGCCCTATACCTCTATGGCTACACCTTC. Its translation: CASSPRTGALYLYGYTF.

This clonotype has more than one count but fewer than ten. The J gene is TRBJ1-5, the V gene TRBV18; D gene unclear. Trimming removed 3 bases from V and 1 base from J, with 13 bases in between. The CDR3 contains 16 residues. CDR1 and CDR2 (germline): KGHSH, LQKENI. CDR3 sequence (DNA): TGTGCCAGCTCACCGAACAGCGCTCTGAGCAATCAGCCCCAGCATTTT. Residues: CASSPNSALSNQPQHF.

This clonotype has just a few counts. The chain has TRBV5-1 and TRBJ2-2, with 9 bases fitting TRBD1. The germline CDR1 and CDR2 sequences are SGHRS and YFSETQ. The CDR3 runs 15 residues. V gave up 7 bases and J gave up 0 bases; unmatched junction bases: 4. CDR3 sequence: CASLTGGTNTGELFF. The DNA for the CDR3 is TGCGCCAGCCTCACAGGGGGCACGAACACCGGGGAGCTGTTTTTT.

This clonotype came up a few times. V usage is TRBV3-1 and J usage is TRBJ1-5; D is perhaps TRBD1 (5 bases). V was pared by 5 bases and J by 1 base, with 12 bases between. The CDR3 length is 15 residues. The V gene's germline CDR1 is LGHDT and CDR2 YNNKEL (reference sequence). The CDR3 region is CASSYSDSSNQPQHF. Here the CDR3 DNA reads TGTGCCAGCAGCTACTCTGACAGCAGCAATCAGCCCCAGCATTTT.

This clonotype showed up many times. The rearrangement links TRBV20-1 to TRBJ1-5; 8 nucleotides align to TRBD1. This CDR3 comprises 15 residues. The ends lost 3 bases at V and 4 bases at J; junction bases unmatched: 8. The germline V gene encodes CDR1 DFQATT and CDR2 SNEGSKA (reference sequence). The CDR3 loop reads CSASSRRGLNQPQHF. CDR3 in DNA: TGCAGTGCTAGTTCCCGCAGGGGGCTAAATCAGCCCCAGCATTTT.

V is TRBV15 and J is TRBJ2-3, with D possibly TRBD1 on 6 matching bases. V was pared by 2 bases and J by 6 bases, with 12 bases between. CDR1 and CDR2 from the germline V gene are LNHNV and YYDKDF (reference sequence). The CDR3 contains 14 residues. CDR3 coding DNA: TGTGCCACCAGCAGATCCATAAGGGGGGATACGCAGTATTTT. Protein product: CATSRSIRGDTQYF.

The V and J genes are TRBV7-3 and TRBJ2-7, with D perhaps matching TRBD1 (7 bases). Trimming removed 5 bases at V and 6 bases at J, with 14 bases between. Germline CDR1 SGHTA, CDR2 FQGTGA. The CDR3 spans 13 residues. The CDR3 region is CASSPTGRFEQYF. The CDR3 DNA sequence: TGTGCCAGCAGCCCGACAGGGAGGTTCGAGCAGTACTTC.